This T cell receptor (beta chain) is from a study of beta chain features in type 1 diabetes. J was trimmed by 2 bases and V by 1 base; bases with no gene match: 7. Germline assignment: CDR1 SGHTA and CDR2 FQGNSA. The CDR3 runs to 17 residues. The sample holds a few counts of this clone. Reverse transcribing all isolated RNA meant expressed TCRB transcripts were sequenced. Profiled with immunoSEQ multiplex PCR; TCRdb holds only in-frame clones, not every one. This repertoire shows about 330,000 clones, 11% found once; its top ten account for about 0.015%. The specimen sequenced was naive CD4+ T cells from blood. The genes are TRBV7-2 and TRBJ2-3, with 9 nucleotides matching TRBD2. The receptor comes from a woman in her twenties or thirties in good health. The CDR3 reads CASSLVPTSGYTDTQYF. The CDR3 DNA follows: TGTGCCAGCAGCTTAGTACCGACTAGCGGTTACACAGATACGCAGTATTTT.